These 6 T cell receptor beta chains share one sample of origin, sequenced in a study of cytomegalovirus exposure and HLA in healthy donors. This PCR relied on a set of 60 Vbeta primers and 13 Jbeta primers. The protocol was immunoSEQ multiplex PCR, while the TCRdb copy is restricted to in-frame clones and leaves out a portion. The sample has fewer than 250,000 clones; 70% to 75% are singletons. The sequenced material came from PBMCs. The receptors stem from a man aged 25 to 40 in good health and CMV-seropositive.

There are a few counts of this clone. The rearrangement links TRBV9 to TRBJ1-4, with 7 bases matching TRBD1. Unmatched junction bases numbered 3, after V lost 4 bases and J lost 0 bases. Germline CDR1 is SGDLS and CDR2 is YYNGEE. The CDR3 loop spans 15 amino acids. CDR3 loop: CASSSTGATNEKLFF. The CDR3 region has the DNA TGTGCCAGCAGCTCCACAGGGGCAACTAATGAAAAACTGTTTTTT.

There are a few counts of this clone. CDR3 in amino acids: CASSETPRETQYF. In DNA, the CDR3 is TGTGCCAGCAGCGAGACTCCCCGGGAGACCCAGTACTTC. The chain joins TRBV7-3 to TRBJ2-5, with D uncertain. The CDR3 extends over 13 amino acids. V shed 5 bases and J shed 5 bases, with 12 bases lying between them. Germline V gene lookup returns CDR1 SGHTA and CDR2 FQGTGA.

The chain is built from TRBV30 and TRBJ1-6; no clear D. The CDR3 consists of 13 residues. Germline loops: CDR1 GTSNPN, CDR2 SVGIG (reference sequence). The ends were cut back, 2 bases at V and 10 bases at J, with 12 bases in the middle. Here the CDR3 reads CAWSIEGRSPLHF. In DNA form, the CDR3 reads TGTGCCTGGAGTATAGAGGGCAGATCACCCCTCCACTTT.

This rearrangement joins TRBV4-2 to TRBJ2-2; tentative D call: TRBD2 (5 bases). The V and J ends lost 4 bases and 7 bases respectively, with 19 bases between them. The CDR3 contains 16 residues. CDR1 is LGHNA and CDR2 is YNFKEQ in the germline V gene. The CDR3 loop reads CASSRLSDSHGGELFF. Here the CDR3 DNA reads TGTGCCAGCAGCCGCTTATCGGACTCGCACGGCGGGGAGCTGTTTTTT.

The genes are TRBV4-2 and TRBJ2-1; D may be TRBD2 (5 bases). V dropped 2 bases and J dropped 4 bases, with 12 bases sitting between them. CDR1 and CDR2 (germline): LGHNA, YNFKEQ. The CDR3 contains 15 residues. CDR3 sequence (DNA): TGTGCCAGCAGCCAAAATCTAGCTTCTTACAATGAGCAGTTCTTC. As protein: CASSQNLASYNEQFF.

J is TRBJ2-3 and V is TRBV5-1, with D possibly TRBD1 on 6 matching bases. V was cut by 0 bases and J by 0 bases, with 11 bases left in between. The germline V gene has CDR1 SGHRS and CDR2 YFSETQ. The CDR3 runs to 16 residues. CDR3 coding DNA: TGCGCCAGCAGCTTGGTAGGGGGATACAGCACAGATACGCAGTATTTT. It encodes CASSLVGGYSTDTQYF.